The 21 T cell receptor beta chains below all came from one sample that was sequenced in a study of T cells after somatic rescue of genetic block. Sequenced by immunoSEQ multiplex PCR; TCRdb stores in-frame clones only, minus some. The sample shows more than 10,000 clones, under 85% of them seen only once. The sequencing sample was made of peripheral blood mononuclear cells (PBMCs). The source of these receptors is a boy younger than 18.

This clone appeared a single time. This chain connects TRBV5-6 to TRBJ2-7; 10 positions match TRBD2. CDR1 is SGHDT, CDR2 YYEEEE, per germline. The CDR3 runs 16 residues. With 4 bases clipped from V and 1 base from J, the junction kept 8 bases outside the gene matches. The CDR3 region has the DNA TGTGCCAGCAGCCCTTCACTAGCGGGGTTTTCCTACGAGCAGTACTTC. Translating it yields CASSPSLAGFSYEQYF.

This clone appeared a single time. The chain employs TRBV5-1 and TRBJ1-1; D perhaps matches TRBD1 (6 bases). CDR1 and CDR2 (germline): SGHRS, YFSETQ. The CDR3 consists of 18 residues. With 6 bases removed from V and 0 bases from J, the gap between germline ends came to 24 bases. This CDR3 is CASKTTFGTRGMNTEAFF. The CDR3 DNA reads as TGCGCCAGCAAAACCACTTTCGGGACAAGGGGGATGAACACTGAAGCTTTCTTT.

V and J are TRBV28 and TRBJ2-7, with unresolved D. CDR3 size: 13 residues. V gave up 2 bases and J gave up 4 bases, with 9 bases separating them. The germline V gene has CDR1 MDHEN and CDR2 SYDVKM. CDR3 sequence reads: CASSLGYGYEQYF. The CDR3, as DNA: TGTGCCAGCAGTTTAGGGTATGGGTACGAGCAGTACTTC. The full variable domain, its missing parts supplied by reference TRBV28 and TRBJ2-7, is DVKVTQSSRYLVKRTGEKVFLECVQDMDHENMFWYRQDPGLGLRLIYFSYDVKMKEKGDIPEGYSVSREKKERFSLILESASTNQTSMYLCASSLGYGYEQYFGPGTRLTVT.

The chain links TRBV14 to TRBJ1-3; D ambiguous. Germline V gene lookup returns CDR1 SGHDN and CDR2 FVKESK. The V and J ends lost 6 bases and 4 bases respectively, with 16 bases between them. The CDR3 has 15 residues. The CDR3 region is CASSPTWSRGNTIYF. The CDR3 nucleotides read TGTGCCAGCAGTCCTACCTGGTCACGAGGAAACACCATATATTTT. The full variable domain, completed using reference TRBV14 and TRBJ1-3, is EAGVTQFPSHSVIEKGQTVTLRCDPISGHDNLYWYRRVMGKEIKFLLHFVKESKQDESGMPNNRFLAERTGGTYSTLKVQPAELEDSGVYFCASSPTWSRGNTIYFGEGSWLTVV.

The rearrangement joins TRBV29-1 to TRBJ2-3, with a weak D call TRBD2 (5 bases). Germline loops: CDR1 SQVTM, CDR2 ANQGSEA. The CDR3 is made up of 13 amino acids. Trimming took off 7 bases at V and 4 bases at J, with 15 bases between the two ends. The CDR3 sequence: CSASRGSADTQYF. As DNA, the CDR3 is TGCAGCGCTTCTCGAGGGAGTGCAGATACGCAGTATTTT.

The DNA of the CDR3 is TGTGCCAGTAGTTTAAAAGGACAGGCGATCTCTGGGGCCAACGTCCTGACTTTC. It specifies CASSLKGQAISGANVLTF. The V and J genes are TRBV19 and TRBJ2-6; 7 bases line up with TRBD1. Looked up from germline, CDR1 is LNHDA and CDR2 is SQIVND (reference sequence). This CDR3 has 18 amino acids. After removal of 5 bases from V and 0 bases from J, the junction contained 10 bases not matched to a gene.

This chain joins TRBV7-2 and TRBJ2-1, with TRBD1 matching 7 bases. Trimming removed 1 base from V and 7 bases from J; junction bases left unmatched: 4. CDR3 size: 14 residues. CDR1 and CDR2 (germline): SGHTA, FQGNSA. The CDR3 region is CASSLVVRGNEQFF. The CDR3 DNA is TGTGCCAGCAGCTTAGTCGTCAGGGGGAATGAGCAGTTCTTC. The full variable domain, its missing parts supplied by reference TRBV7-2 and TRBJ2-1, is GAGVSQSPSNKVTEKGKDVELRCDPISGHTALYWYRQSLGQGLEFLIYFQGNSAPDKSGLPSDRFSAERTGGSVSTLTIQRTQQEDSAVYLCASSLVVRGNEQFFGPGTRLTVL.

The chain carries TRBV29-1 and TRBJ2-5; weak D call: TRBD2 (7 bases). Looked up from germline, CDR1 is SQVTM and CDR2 is ANQGSEA. V was shortened by 6 bases and J by 0 bases, with 14 bases between the two germline ends. CDR3 size: 14 residues. The CDR3 sequence is CSVGGTLYQETQYF. The CDR3 nucleotides are TGCAGCGTCGGGGGGACATTGTACCAAGAGACCCAGTACTTC.

The J gene is TRBJ1-1, the V gene TRBV2, with 7 bases aligning to TRBD1. The trim removed 7 bases at V and 7 bases at J, leaving 9 bases unmatched. CDR3 length: 13 residues. Germline CDR1 reads SNHLY; CDR2 reads FYNNEI. CDR3 DNA sequence: TGTGCCAGCACAGGGACAGTGGCAAGTGAAGCTTTCTTT. This codes for CASTGTVASEAFF.

CDR3 sequence reads: CASSRTTNTGELFF. For the CDR3, the DNA is TGTGCCAGCAGCCGAACTACGAACACCGGGGAGCTGTTTTTT. The chain couples TRBV11-3 to TRBJ2-2; D is uncertain. Germline CDR1 is SGHNT and CDR2 is YENEEA. V lost 5 bases and J lost 0, with 7 bases in between. The CDR3 spans 14 residues.

The V and J genes are TRBV9 and TRBJ2-7, with TRBD1 matching 9 bases. Germline CDR1 is SGDLS and CDR2 is YYNGEE. The CDR3 is made up of 16 amino acids. Trimming cost V 3 bases and J 6 bases; bases outside gene matches: 13. The CDR3 bases are TGTGCCAGCAGCGACGATCTGTGGGACAGGGTGAGCGAGCAGTACTTC. Protein sequence: CASSDDLWDRVSEQYF.

In this sample, this clone turned up a few times. The rearrangement joins TRBV6-5 to TRBJ2-7, with a weak D call TRBD2 (5 bases). With 6 bases removed from V and 6 bases from J, the gap between germline ends came to 9 bases. The CDR3 runs 11 residues. Germline CDR1 MNHEY, CDR2 SVGAGI. CDR3 residues: CASRSGFEQYF. DNA of the CDR3: TGTGCCAGCAGATCGGGATTCGAGCAGTACTTC.

The chain employs TRBV29-1 and TRBJ2-3; weak D call: TRBD2 (5 bases). Germline V gene data show CDR1 as SQVTM and CDR2 as ANQGSEA. The ends were cut back, 5 bases at V and 6 bases at J, with 12 bases in the middle. CDR3 length: 12 residues. The CDR3 nucleotides read TGCAGCGTTCTGTCGGGGATTGATACGCAGTATTTT. Residues: CSVLSGIDTQYF.

This clone has more than one count but fewer than ten. This chain links TRBV7-9 with TRBJ2-1; D tentatively fits TRBD1 or TRBD2 (6 bases each). This CDR3 is 15 amino acids long. The V gene lost 5 bases and the J gene lost 0 bases, with 11 bases spanning the gap. The germline CDR1 and CDR2 sequences are SEHNR and FQNEAQ (reference sequence). The CDR3 DNA sequence: TGTGCCAGCAGCGCCGGGGGCAGCTCCTACAATGAGCAGTTCTTC. Translated: CASSAGGSSYNEQFF.

The chain combines TRBV4-3 with TRBJ1-6; D may be TRBD1 (6 bases). This CDR3 is 16 amino acids long. Germline values: CDR1 LGHNA, CDR2 YSLEER. V lost 0 bases and J lost 7, with 13 bases in between. This chain's CDR3 is CASSQEEAGGNSPLHF. CDR3 sequence (DNA): TGCGCCAGCAGCCAAGAGGAGGCCGGGGGCAATTCACCCCTCCACTTT.

This clone was seen a handful of times. The chain combines TRBV7-3 with TRBJ2-5, with a tentative D call TRBD2 (6 bases). The germline V and J ends were trimmed by 5 bases and 5 bases, with 15 bases remaining between them. The length of the CDR3 is 14 residues. The germline CDR1 and CDR2 sequences are SGHTA and FQGTGA. CDR3 nucleotides: TGTGCCAGCAGCCGGCGGGGACCAGGGGAGACCCAGTACTTC. This codes for CASSRRGPGETQYF.

The CDR3 coding sequence is TGTGCCAGCAGCCGTCGGGGAAGCACAGATACGCAGTATTTT. This translates into CASSRRGSTDTQYF. V gene TRBV7-2 combines with J gene TRBJ2-3; possible D gene TRBD2, 5 bases. V lost 5 bases to trimming and J lost 0 bases, with 9 bases between them. Germline CDR1 is SGHTA and CDR2 is FQGNSA. The CDR3 consists of 14 residues.

The J gene is TRBJ2-5, the V gene TRBV7-9, with D unclear. The CDR3 length is 10 residues. CDR1 is SEHNR, CDR2 FQNEAQ, per germline (reference sequence). Trimming removed 1 base from V and 6 bases from J, with 0 bases in between. DNA of the CDR3: TGTGCCAGCAGCTTAGAGACCCAGTACTTC. It codes for CASSLETQYF.

V usage is TRBV28 and J usage is TRBJ1-6; no definite D call. V gave up 1 base and J gave up 14 bases, with 12 bases separating them. This CDR3 is built from 13 residues. Per germline, CDR1 MDHEN and CDR2 SYDVKM. The CDR3 region is CASSLFGLWALHF. CDR3 DNA: TGTGCCAGCAGTTTATTCGGTCTGTGGGCCCTCCACTTT.

The genes are TRBV7-8 and TRBJ2-5; no firm D call. This CDR3 spans 15 amino acids. The germline V gene encodes CDR1 SGHVS and CDR2 FQNEAQ. V lost 5 bases and J lost 5, with 18 bases in between. CDR3 nucleotide sequence: TGTGCCAGCAGCCACGAACCCAGGCCCGACGAGACCCAGTACTTC. This sequence encodes CASSHEPRPDETQYF.

In regard to this clone: This CDR3 is also generated by other DNA sequences in the sample. The chain recombines TRBV11-2 with TRBJ1-2; no clear D. Trimming took off 0 bases at V and 6 bases at J, with 8 bases between the two ends. The CDR3 length is 13 residues. Looked up from germline, CDR1 is SGHAT and CDR2 is FQNNGV. DNA of the CDR3: TGTGCCAGCAGCTTAGAGCGCGCGGATGGCTACACCTTC. Translated, it gives CASSLERADGYTF.